Presented here are 18 T cell receptor beta chains from one specimen sequenced in a study of human T cells and chemical hapten exposure. Each CDR3 protein gets one entry after TCRdb re-called the RACE reads with MiXCR. The sample includes over 95,000 distinct CDR3 sequences, around 11% of them seen just once. The time point here: patch test 1, 2 weeks after DPC sensitization. Documented treatment: therapeutic diphenylcyclopropenone sensitization with weekly scalp DPC. Sequencing was performed on whole blood, taken in connection with sensitization to the hapten diphenylcyclopropenone (DPC). The receptors here all came from a woman aged 40 to 49 with alopecia areata. Some clones in this sample may be carry-over from other donors' samples.

The CDR3 DNA is TGTGCCAGCTCACCACAGGGATGGTGGACTGAAAAACTGTTTTTT. Translating gives CASSPQGWWTEKLFF. The V and J genes are TRBV18 and TRBJ1-4, with no clear D. V lost 1 base and J lost 7, with 13 bases in between. This CDR3 is 15 amino acids long. The germline V gene has CDR1 KGHSH and CDR2 LQKENI.

This clonotype has more than one count but fewer than ten. V gene TRBV19 combines with J gene TRBJ2-6; unclear D gene. Trimming cost V 4 bases and J 12 bases, with 13 bases left between them. This CDR3 region has 13 residues. Germline lookup yields CDR1 LNHDA and CDR2 SQIVND (reference sequence). The CDR3 DNA reads as TGTGCCAGTAGTAACCCATCGGGTAGCGTCCTGACTTTC. It encodes CASSNPSGSVLTF. The full variable domain, with the rest looked up from reference TRBV19 and TRBJ2-6, is DGGITQSPKYLFRKEGQNVTLSCEQNLNHDAMYWYRQDPGQGLRLIYYSQIVNDFQKGDIAEGYSVSREKKESFPLTVTSAQKNPTAFYLCASSNPSGSVLTFGAGSRLTVL.

This clonotype was seen many times. The chain couples TRBV2 to TRBJ2-3; 13 nucleotides agree with TRBD2. The CDR3 length is 20 residues. V shed 8 bases, J shed 0 bases, and the junction held 17 bases outside the gene matches. Germline CDR1 reads SNHLY; CDR2 reads FYNNEI. The CDR3 nucleotides read TGTGCCAGCGGTCCGCTCGGACTAGCGGGAGAGGGGTGGAGCACAGATACGCAGTATTTT. Its translation is CASGPLGLAGEGWSTDTQYF. Combining the CDR3 with reference TRBV2 and TRBJ2-3 gives the whole variable domain EPEVTQTPSHQVTQMGQEVILRCVPISNHLYFYWYRQILGQKVEFLVSFYNNEISEKSEIFDDQFSVERPDGSNFTLKIRSTKLEDSAMYFCASGPLGLAGEGWSTDTQYFGPGTRLTVL.

The chain couples TRBV5-1 to TRBJ2-3; 7 bases are a match to TRBD1. Germline loops: CDR1 SGHRS, CDR2 YFSETQ. The CDR3 length is 14 residues. V shed 3 bases and J 2 bases; nucleotides not matched to a gene: 3. The CDR3 nucleotides are TGCGCCAGCAGCTCCGGGACAGCCACAGATACGCAGTATTTT. Amino acid sequence: CASSSGTATDTQYF.

V gene TRBV27 combines with J gene TRBJ1-2; 10 positions agree with TRBD1. Germline V gives CDR1 MNHEY, CDR2 SMNVEV (reference sequence). Trimming took 4 bases from V and 6 from J; bases not matched to a gene: 2. The CDR3 has 13 residues. Here the CDR3 reads CASSYGQGDGYTF. DNA of the CDR3: TGTGCCAGCAGTTACGGACAGGGGGATGGCTACACCTTC.

This clonotype was found many times. V and J are TRBV6-2 or TRBV6-3 and TRBJ2-1, with TRBD2 identical over 14 bases. This CDR3 has 18 amino acids. V trimming: 4 bases; J trimming: 3 bases; junction bases outside the gene matches: 8. Germline CDR1 MNHEY, CDR2 SVGEGT. As DNA, the CDR3 is TGTGCCAGCAGTTCACCAAAGACTAGCGGGGGGGGCTACAATGAGCAGTTCTTC. As protein: CASSSPKTSGGGYNEQFF.

This clonotype was detected a few times. This chain connects TRBV6-5 to TRBJ1-3; D is uncertain. The V and J ends lost 0 bases and 3 bases respectively, with 9 bases between them. The CDR3 has 15 residues. Per germline, CDR1 MNHEY and CDR2 SVGAGI. This CDR3 is CASSYSGQLGNTIYF. DNA of the CDR3: TGTGCCAGCAGTTACTCGGGCCAGCTTGGAAACACCATATATTTT.

This chain uses TRBV5-1 with TRBJ2-3, with 7 bases that match TRBD1. The CDR3 extends over 12 amino acids. The junction had 8 bases not matched to a gene; V was cut back by 5 bases and J by 11 bases. Germline V gives CDR1 SGHRS, CDR2 YFSETQ. The chain's CDR3 is CASSWDRGKQYF. CDR3 coding DNA: TGCGCCAGCAGTTGGGACAGAGGGAAGCAGTATTTT.

The V call is TRBV7-9, the J call TRBJ1-2; tentative D call: TRBD1 (5 bases). The CDR3 totals 15 residues. Trimming shortened V by 1 base and J by 3 bases, and 12 bases separated the two germline ends. Germline values: CDR1 SEHNR, CDR2 FQNEAQ (reference sequence). The CDR3 region is CASSLVAGTHYGYTF. CDR3 bases: TGTGCCAGCAGCTTAGTGGCAGGGACCCACTATGGCTACACCTTC.

There are a few counts of this clonotype. The chain links TRBV7-9 to TRBJ2-7, with TRBD2 as a possible D gene (6 bases). Germline values: CDR1 SEHNR, CDR2 FQNEAQ (reference sequence). The length of the CDR3 is 14 residues. Trimming stripped 0 bases from V and 6 bases from J, with 12 bases between. The DNA for the CDR3 is TGTGCCAGCAGCTTAGCAGGAGGGTTGGGCGAGCAGTACTTC. Translation: CASSLAGGLGEQYF.

This clonotype was recorded a few times. The V and J genes are TRBV15 and TRBJ2-7; TRBD2 is a possible D gene (5 bases). The V gene lost 0 bases and the J gene lost 2 bases, with 11 bases spanning the gap. Germline CDR1 is LNHNV and CDR2 is YYDKDF (reference sequence). CDR3 length equals 15 residues. CDR3 bases: TGTGCCACCAGCAGAGATCGGCTAGCTGCCTACGAGCAGTACTTC. Protein product: CATSRDRLAAYEQYF.

There are many counts of this clonotype. This rearrangement joins TRBV18 to TRBJ1-2, with 7 bases that match TRBD1. Germline V gene sequence: CDR1 KGHSH, CDR2 LQKENI. After removal of 2 bases from V and 2 bases from J, the junction contained 5 bases not matched to a gene. The CDR3 loop spans 15 amino acids. CDR3 residues: CASSPDRDLNYGYTF. Here the CDR3 DNA reads TGTGCCAGCTCACCAGACAGGGATCTAAACTATGGCTACACCTTC.

The sample holds a few counts of this clonotype. The V and J genes are TRBV5-6 and TRBJ2-3, with 11 nucleotides matching TRBD2. Germline CDR1 reads SGHDT; CDR2 reads YYEEEE. This CDR3 is built from 15 residues. Trimming cost V 1 base and J 6 bases; bases outside gene matches: 4. CDR3 sequence reads: CASSLPLAGVDTQYF. For the CDR3, the DNA is TGTGCCAGCAGCTTGCCACTAGCGGGAGTGGATACGCAGTATTTT.

This clonotype was found many times. The CDR3 is CASARRLSTEAFF. The CDR3, as DNA: TGTGCCAGCGCCAGGCGCCTTAGCACTGAAGCTTTCTTT. The genes are TRBV6-5 and TRBJ1-1; D not resolved. The ends were cut back, 8 bases at V and 4 bases at J, with 14 bases in the middle. Germline CDR1 reads MNHEY; CDR2 reads SVGAGI. CDR3 size: 13 residues.

This chain links TRBV6-6 with TRBJ2-3; 9 nucleotides line up with TRBD1. This CDR3 is built from 17 residues. V trimming: 2 bases; J trimming: 3 bases; junction bases outside the gene matches: 9. Germline V gives CDR1 MNHNY, CDR2 SVGAGI (reference sequence). The CDR3 DNA follows: TGTGCCAGCAGTTACCCCCCGGGACAGGGATCGACAGATACGCAGTATTTT. Encoded protein: CASSYPPGQGSTDTQYF.

The chain couples TRBV20-1 to TRBJ2-4; 11 bases are shared with TRBD1. Per germline, CDR1 DFQATT and CDR2 SNEGSKA (reference sequence). V was clipped by 4 bases and J by 8 bases; unmatched bases: 13. This CDR3 comprises 16 residues. The CDR3 sequence: CSATRDRGVLKDIQYF. CDR3 DNA sequence: TGCAGTGCTACCCGGGACAGGGGGGTCCTGAAAGACATTCAGTACTTC.

This clonotype occurred a few times. The chain carries TRBV7-6 and TRBJ2-2; 16 nucleotides line up with TRBD2. The trim removed 1 base at V and 4 bases at J, leaving 12 bases unmatched. Germline V lookup: CDR1 SGHVS, CDR2 FNYEAQ. This CDR3 spans 21 amino acids. CDR3 residues: CASSLVGRGLAGGPGTGELFF. For the CDR3, the DNA is TGTGCCAGCAGCTTAGTAGGGAGGGGACTAGCGGGAGGGCCTGGCACCGGGGAGCTGTTTTTT.

The rearrangement uses TRBV4-2 and TRBJ2-3, with 9 bases identical to TRBD2. After removal of 1 base from V and 3 bases from J, the junction contained 11 bases not matched to a gene. In germline, CDR1 is LGHNA, CDR2 YNFKEQ. The CDR3 is made up of 18 amino acids. CDR3 sequence reads: CASSQGGLTSGSTDTQYF. The DNA for the CDR3 is TGTGCCAGCAGCCAAGGAGGTTTGACTAGCGGCTCAACAGATACGCAGTATTTT.